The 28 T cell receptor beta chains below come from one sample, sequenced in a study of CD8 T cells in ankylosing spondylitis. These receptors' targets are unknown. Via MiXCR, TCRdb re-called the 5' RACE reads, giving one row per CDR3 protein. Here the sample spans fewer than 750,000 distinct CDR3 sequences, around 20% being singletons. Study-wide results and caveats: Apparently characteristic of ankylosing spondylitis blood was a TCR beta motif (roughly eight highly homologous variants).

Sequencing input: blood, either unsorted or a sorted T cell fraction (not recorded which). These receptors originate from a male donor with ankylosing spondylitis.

CDR3 region: CASSTLGGGETQYF. As DNA, the CDR3 is TGTGCCAGCAGTACCTTGGGAGGAGGAGAGACCCAGTACTTC. V gene TRBV28 combines with J gene TRBJ2-5, with D maybe TRBD2 (6 bases). CDR3 length equals 14 residues. The germline V gene has CDR1 MDHEN and CDR2 SYDVKM. With 5 bases removed from V and 4 bases from J, the gap between germline ends came to 14 bases. The variable domain in full, with the rest retrieved from reference TRBV28 and TRBJ2-5, is DVKVTQSSRYLVKRTGEKVFLECVQDMDHENMFWYRQDPGLGLRLIYFSYDVKMKEKGDIPEGYSVSREKKERFSLILESASTNQTSMYLCASSTLGGGETQYFGPGTRLLVL.

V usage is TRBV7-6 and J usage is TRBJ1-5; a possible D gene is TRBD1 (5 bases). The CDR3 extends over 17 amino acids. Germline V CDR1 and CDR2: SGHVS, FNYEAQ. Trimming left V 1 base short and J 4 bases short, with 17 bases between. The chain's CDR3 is CASSLGSRGTSNQPQHF. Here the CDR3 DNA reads TGTGCCAGCAGCTTAGGTTCCCGCGGGACGTCGAATCAGCCCCAGCATTTT.

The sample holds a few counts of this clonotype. CDR3 in amino acids: CASSAGDRQKSSYEQYF. CDR3 DNA sequence: TGTGCCAGCAGTGCCGGGGATAGGCAGAAGAGCTCCTACGAGCAGTACTTC. This sequence joins TRBV12-3 or TRBV12-4 and TRBJ2-7; tentatively, D is TRBD2 (5 bases). This CDR3 comprises 17 residues. The germline V and J ends were trimmed by 5 bases and 0 bases, with 20 bases remaining between them.

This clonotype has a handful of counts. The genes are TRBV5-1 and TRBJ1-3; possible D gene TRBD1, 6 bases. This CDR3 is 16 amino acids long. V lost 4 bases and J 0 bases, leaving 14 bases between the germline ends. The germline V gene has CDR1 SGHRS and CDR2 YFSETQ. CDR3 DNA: TGCGCCAGCAGCCCAGGACAGCTCTACTCTGGAAACACCATATATTTT. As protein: CASSPGQLYSGNTIYF.

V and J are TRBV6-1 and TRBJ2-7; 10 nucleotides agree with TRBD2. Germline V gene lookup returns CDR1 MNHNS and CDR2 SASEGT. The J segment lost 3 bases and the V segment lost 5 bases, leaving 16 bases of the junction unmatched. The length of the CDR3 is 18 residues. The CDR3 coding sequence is TGTGCCAGCAGTCGGGGGGGGCTAGCGGGAGCTTTGGGCTACGAGCAGTACTTC. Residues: CASSRGGLAGALGYEQYF.

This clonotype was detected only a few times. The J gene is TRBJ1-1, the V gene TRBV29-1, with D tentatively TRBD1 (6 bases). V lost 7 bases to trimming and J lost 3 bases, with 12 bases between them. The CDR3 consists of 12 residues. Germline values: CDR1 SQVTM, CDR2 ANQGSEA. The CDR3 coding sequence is TGCAGCGCCCGCCCAGGGGACACTGAAGCTTTCTTT. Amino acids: CSARPGDTEAFF.

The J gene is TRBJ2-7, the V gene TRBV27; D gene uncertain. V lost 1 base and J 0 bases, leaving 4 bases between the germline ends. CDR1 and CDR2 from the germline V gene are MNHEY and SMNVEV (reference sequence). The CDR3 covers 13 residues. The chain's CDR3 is CASSLLASYEQYF. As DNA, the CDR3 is TGTGCCAGCAGTTTATTAGCCTCCTACGAGCAGTACTTC.

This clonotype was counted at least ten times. The CDR3 bases are TGTGCCAGCCGGGGGGCCAAAAACATTCAGTACTTC. Its protein is CASRGAKNIQYF. V is TRBV12-3 or TRBV12-4 and J is TRBJ2-4; a weak D match, TRBD2 (6 bases). V was cut by 8 bases and J by 1 base, with 6 bases left in between. This CDR3 region has 12 residues.

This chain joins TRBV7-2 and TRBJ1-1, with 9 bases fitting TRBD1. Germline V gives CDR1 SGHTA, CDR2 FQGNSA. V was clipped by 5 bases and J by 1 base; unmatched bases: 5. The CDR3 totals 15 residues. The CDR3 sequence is CASSPPGQGNTEAFF. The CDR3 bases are TGTGCCAGCAGCCCTCCGGGACAGGGGAACACTGAAGCTTTCTTT.

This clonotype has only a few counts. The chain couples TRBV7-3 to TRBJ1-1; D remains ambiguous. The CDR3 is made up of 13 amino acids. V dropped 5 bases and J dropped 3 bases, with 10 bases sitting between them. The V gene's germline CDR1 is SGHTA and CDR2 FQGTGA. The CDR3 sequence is CASSLLTDTEAFF. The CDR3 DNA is TGTGCCAGCAGCCTTCTCACGGACACTGAAGCTTTCTTT.

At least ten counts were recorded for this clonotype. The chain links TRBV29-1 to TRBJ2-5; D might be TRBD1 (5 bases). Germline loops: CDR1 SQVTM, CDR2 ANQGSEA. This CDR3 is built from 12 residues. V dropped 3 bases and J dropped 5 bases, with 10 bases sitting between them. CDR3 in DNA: TGCAGCGTTGAGAAGGGGTCCGAGACCCAGTACTTC. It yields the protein CSVEKGSETQYF.

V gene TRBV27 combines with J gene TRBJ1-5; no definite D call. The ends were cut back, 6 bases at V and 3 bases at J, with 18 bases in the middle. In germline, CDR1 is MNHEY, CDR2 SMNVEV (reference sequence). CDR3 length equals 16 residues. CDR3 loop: CASSRKPTRINQPQHF. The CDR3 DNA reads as TGTGCCAGCAGCCGGAAACCCACAAGAATCAATCAGCCCCAGCATTTT.

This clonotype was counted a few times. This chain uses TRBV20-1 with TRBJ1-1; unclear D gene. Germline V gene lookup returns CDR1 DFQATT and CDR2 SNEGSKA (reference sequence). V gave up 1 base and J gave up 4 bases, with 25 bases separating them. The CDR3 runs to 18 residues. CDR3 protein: CSARVAAAPTPMGTEAFF. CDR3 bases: TGCAGTGCTAGAGTCGCAGCAGCCCCCACTCCGATGGGCACTGAAGCTTTCTTT.

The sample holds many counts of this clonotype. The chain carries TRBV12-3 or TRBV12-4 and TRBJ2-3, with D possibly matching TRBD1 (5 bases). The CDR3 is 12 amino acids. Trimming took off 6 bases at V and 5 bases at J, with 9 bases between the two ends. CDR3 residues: CASSRVGDTQYF. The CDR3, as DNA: TGTGCCAGCAGCAGGGTTGGAGATACGCAGTATTTT.

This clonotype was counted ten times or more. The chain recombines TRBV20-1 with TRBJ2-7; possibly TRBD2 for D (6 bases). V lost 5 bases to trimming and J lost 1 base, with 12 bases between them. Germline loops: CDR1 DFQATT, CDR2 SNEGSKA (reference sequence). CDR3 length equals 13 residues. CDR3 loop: CSAWDGRSYEQYF. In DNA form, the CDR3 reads TGCAGTGCTTGGGACGGGAGATCCTACGAGCAGTACTTC.

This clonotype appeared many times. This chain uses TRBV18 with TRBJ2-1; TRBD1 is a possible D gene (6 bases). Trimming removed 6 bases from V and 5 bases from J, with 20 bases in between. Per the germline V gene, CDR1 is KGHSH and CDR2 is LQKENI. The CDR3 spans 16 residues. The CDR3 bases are TGTGCCAGCTCCCTGAACCGGGACAAATATGACAATGAGCAGTTCTTC. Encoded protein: CASSLNRDKYDNEQFF.

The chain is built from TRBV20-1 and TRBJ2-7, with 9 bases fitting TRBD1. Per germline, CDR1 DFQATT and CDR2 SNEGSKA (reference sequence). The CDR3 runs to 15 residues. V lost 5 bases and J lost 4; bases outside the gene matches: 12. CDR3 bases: TGCAGTGCTGGGCCCTTTGGGACAGGGTCGTACGAGCAGTACTTC. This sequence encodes CSAGPFGTGSYEQYF.

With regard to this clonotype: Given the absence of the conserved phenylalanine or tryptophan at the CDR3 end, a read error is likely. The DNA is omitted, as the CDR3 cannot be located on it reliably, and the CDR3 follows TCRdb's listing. CDR3 sequence reads: CASRIKTGPLG. The gene calls are TRBV12-3 or TRBV12-4 and TRBJ1-1; the D segment call TRBD1 is taken from the table without a DNA check. A total of 11 residues make up the CDR3, ends included.

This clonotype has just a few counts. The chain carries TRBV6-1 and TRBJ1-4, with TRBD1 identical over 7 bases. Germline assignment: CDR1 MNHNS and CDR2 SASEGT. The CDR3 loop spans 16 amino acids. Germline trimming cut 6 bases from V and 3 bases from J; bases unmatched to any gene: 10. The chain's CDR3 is CASSSHRTGPNEKLFF. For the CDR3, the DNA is TGTGCCAGCAGCTCGCACCGGACAGGCCCTAATGAAAAACTGTTTTTT.

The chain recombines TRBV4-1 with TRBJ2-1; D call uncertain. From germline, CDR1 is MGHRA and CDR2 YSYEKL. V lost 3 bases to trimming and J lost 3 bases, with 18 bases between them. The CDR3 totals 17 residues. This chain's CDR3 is CASSHPLSLSGYNEQFF. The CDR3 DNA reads TGCGCCAGCAGCCATCCCCTATCGCTTTCAGGCTACAATGAGCAGTTCTTC.

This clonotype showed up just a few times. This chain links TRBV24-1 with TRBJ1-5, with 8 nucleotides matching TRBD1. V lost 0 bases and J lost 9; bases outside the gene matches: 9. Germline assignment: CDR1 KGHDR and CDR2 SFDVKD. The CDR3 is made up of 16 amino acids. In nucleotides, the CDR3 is TGTGCCACCAGTGATTTGTGGACAGGGAGGGAACGGCCCCAGCATTTT. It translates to CATSDLWTGRERPQHF.

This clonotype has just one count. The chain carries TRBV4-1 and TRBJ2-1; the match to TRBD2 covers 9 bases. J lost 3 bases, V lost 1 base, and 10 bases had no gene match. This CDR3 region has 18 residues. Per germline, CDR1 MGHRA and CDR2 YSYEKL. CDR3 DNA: TGCGCCAGCAGCCAAGGGGGTTTGAGCGGGAGGTTCTACAATGAGCAGTTCTTC. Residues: CASSQGGLSGRFYNEQFF.

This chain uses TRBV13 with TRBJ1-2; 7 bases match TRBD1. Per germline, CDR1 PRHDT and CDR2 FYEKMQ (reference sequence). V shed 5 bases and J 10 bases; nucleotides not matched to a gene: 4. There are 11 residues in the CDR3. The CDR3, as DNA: TGTGCCAGCAGCGATGACAGGGCCTACACCTTC. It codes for CASSDDRAYTF.

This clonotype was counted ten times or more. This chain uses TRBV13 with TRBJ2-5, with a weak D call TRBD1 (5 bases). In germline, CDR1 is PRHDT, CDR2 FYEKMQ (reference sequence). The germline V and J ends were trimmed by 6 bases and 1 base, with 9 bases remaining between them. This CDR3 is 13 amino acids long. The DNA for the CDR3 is TGTGCCAGCAGAGAAGACAGCCAAGAGACCCAGTACTTC. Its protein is CASREDSQETQYF. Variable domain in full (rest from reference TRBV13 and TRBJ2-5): AAGVIQSPRHLIKEKRETATLKCYPIPRHDTVYWYQQGPGQDPQFLISFYEKMQSDKGSIPDRFSAQQFSDYHSELNMSSLELGDSALYFCASREDSQETQYFGPGTRLLVL.

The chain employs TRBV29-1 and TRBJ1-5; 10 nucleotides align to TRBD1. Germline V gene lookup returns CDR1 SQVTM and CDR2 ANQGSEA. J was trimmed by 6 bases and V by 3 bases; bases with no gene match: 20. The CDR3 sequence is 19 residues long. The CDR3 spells CSVEGGHFWWDRGGQPQHF. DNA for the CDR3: TGCAGCGTTGAGGGGGGACATTTTTGGTGGGACAGGGGAGGTCAGCCCCAGCATTTT.

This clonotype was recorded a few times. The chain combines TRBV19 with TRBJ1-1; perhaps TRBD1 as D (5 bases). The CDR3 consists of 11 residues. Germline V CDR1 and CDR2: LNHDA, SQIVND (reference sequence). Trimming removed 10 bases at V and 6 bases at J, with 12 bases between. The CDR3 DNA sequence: TGTGCCACCGCTCGGGGCCCTGAAGCTTTCTTT. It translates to CATARGPEAFF.

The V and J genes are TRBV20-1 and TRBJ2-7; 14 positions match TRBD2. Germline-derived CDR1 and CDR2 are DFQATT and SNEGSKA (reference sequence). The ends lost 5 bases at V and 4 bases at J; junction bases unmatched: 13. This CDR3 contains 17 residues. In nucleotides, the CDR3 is TGCAGTGCTGTCTCTCTCGGGACTAGCGGGGGACTTTACGAGCAGTACTTC. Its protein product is CSAVSLGTSGGLYEQYF.

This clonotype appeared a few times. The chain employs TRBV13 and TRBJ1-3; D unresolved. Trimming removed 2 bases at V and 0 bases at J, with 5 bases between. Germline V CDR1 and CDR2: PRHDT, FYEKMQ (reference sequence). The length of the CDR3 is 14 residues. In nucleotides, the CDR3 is TGTGCCAGCAGCTTAAAGCCCTCTGGAAACACCATATATTTT. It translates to CASSLKPSGNTIYF.